The present T cell receptor beta chain was sequenced within a study of T cell responses to AZD1222 COVID-19 vaccine. Overall study results and limits: It should be noted that donors were predominantly white British and more often female, and clonal diversity was possibly underestimated. No day 14 peak samples; only post-peak repertoires were characterized. The span of vaccine-associated CD4 TCRs extended across spike, with dominance at 160-218 and 743-854. Increases in Spike-specific TCR breadth and depth were seen after two AZD1222 doses.

CDR3 length: 17 amino acids. Trimming took 0 bases from V and 3 from J, leaving 16 bases between them. Germline V gene data show CDR1 as LGHNA and CDR2 as YSLEER. With respect to this clone: Its cognate antigen is unknown.

TCRdb keeps only in-frame clones here, not all; method: immunoSEQ multiplex PCR. Among some 120,000 clones listed, roughly 90% were seen once. This sample comprised peripheral blood, obtained on day 0 of AZD1222 vaccination. This receptor was identified in an adult in good health. J is TRBJ2-3 and V is TRBV4-3; D might be TRBD2 (7 bases). CDR3 protein: CASSQEPGGATTDTQYF. CDR3 nucleotide sequence: TGCGCCAGCAGCCAAGAACCTGGGGGGGCAACGACAGATACGCAGTATTTT.